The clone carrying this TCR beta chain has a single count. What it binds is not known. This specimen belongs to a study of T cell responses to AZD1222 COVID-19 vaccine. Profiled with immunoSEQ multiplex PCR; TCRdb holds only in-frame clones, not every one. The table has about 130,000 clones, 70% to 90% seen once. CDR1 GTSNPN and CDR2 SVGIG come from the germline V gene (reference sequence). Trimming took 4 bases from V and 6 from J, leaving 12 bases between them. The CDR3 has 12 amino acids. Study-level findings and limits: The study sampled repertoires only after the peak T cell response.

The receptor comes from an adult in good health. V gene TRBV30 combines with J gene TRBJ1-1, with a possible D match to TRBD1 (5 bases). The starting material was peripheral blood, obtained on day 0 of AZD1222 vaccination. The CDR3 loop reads CAWTLRGAEAFF. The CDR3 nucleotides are TGTGCCTGGACCCTCCGGGGGGCTGAAGCTTTCTTT.